This T cell receptor (beta chain) stems from a study of cytomegalovirus exposure and HLA in healthy donors. Trimming took 6 bases from V and 4 from J; bases not matched to a gene: 8. Germline V gene sequence: CDR1 SQVTM, CDR2 ANQGSEA. The CDR3 sequence is 14 residues long. The study ran its PCR with 60 Vbeta and 13 Jbeta primers. Profiling relied on immunoSEQ multiplex PCR, and the TCRdb table lists in-frame clones only, not all of them. In the table there are fewer than 150,000 clones, 70% to 75% of which are singletons. This chain links TRBV29-1 with TRBJ2-7, with 11 bases lining up with TRBD1. This receptor was identified in a human donor in good health. Sequencing input: PBMCs. CDR3 loop: CSVGRDRGGYEQYF. The CDR3 DNA sequence: TGCAGCGTCGGACGGGACAGGGGGGGTTACGAGCAGTACTTC.